These T cell receptor beta chains were read from a single sample in a study of shared clonotypes between healthy human individuals. TCRdb's table, derived via immunoSEQ multiplex PCR, lists solely in-frame clones and lacks some. The sample records hundreds of thousands of clones, around 96% being singletons. Sequenced sample: naive CD8+ T cells sorted from blood. The receptors derive from a woman aged 25-40 years in good health. CDR3s include the opening cysteine and the closing phenylalanine or tryptophan. Fields, in order: clone size, D gene, V gene, J gene, CDR3 DNA, CDR3 protein. The D gene is left open where the match is weak. Clone size is given for some rows only: seen once, a few or many times, or a class if the clone is expanded.

size: .; D: TRBD2; V: TRBV2; J: TRBJ2-7; DNA: TGTGCCAGCAGTGAAGTGGGGTCGGGAGGAGGGTACGAGCAGTACTTC; CDR3: CASSEVGSGGGYEQYF
size: .; D: TRBD2; V: TRBV7-8; J: TRBJ2-2; DNA: TGTGCCAGCAGCCTGTCCGGGACTAGCGTCACCGGGGAGCTGTTTTTT; CDR3: CASSLSGTSVTGELFF
size: .; D: TRBD2; V: TRBV6-6; J: TRBJ2-5; DNA: TGTGCCAGCAGTTCGGGGGTAGCGGGAGCCAAAGAGACCCAGTACTTC; CDR3: CASSSGVAGAKETQYF
size: .; D: .; V: TRBV15; J: TRBJ2-7; DNA: TGTGCCACCAGCAGAGATATGTTCTCACGGGGCGTCTACGAGCAGTACTTC; CDR3: CATSRDMFSRGVYEQYF
size: .; D: .; V: TRBV5-6; J: TRBJ2-3; DNA: TGTGCCAGCAGTCCACTCGAGGTGAATACGCAGTATTTT; CDR3: CASSPLEVNTQYF
size: once; D: .; V: TRBV5-1; J: TRBJ2-2; DNA: TGCGCCAGCAGTTGGGCCGGGGAGCTGTTTTTT; CDR3: CASSWAGELFF
size: few; D: .; V: TRBV5-4; J: TRBJ1-1; DNA: TGTGCCAGCAGCTTGGATGCTGAAGCTTTCTTT; CDR3: CASSLDAEAFF
size: once; D: .; V: TRBV21-1; J: TRBJ2-6; DNA: TGTGCCAGCAGCTTCCGGGGGACCTCTGGGGCCAACGTCCTGACTTTC; CDR3: CASSFRGTSGANVLTF
size: .; D: .; V: TRBV7-7; J: TRBJ2-3; DNA: TGTGCCAGCAGCTTAGACCCATCCACAGATACGCAGTATTTT; CDR3: CASSLDPSTDTQYF
size: .; D: .; V: TRBV27; J: TRBJ1-1; DNA: TGTGCCAGCGGCCATTGGGAACAGGGCTTCATGAACACTGAAGCTTTCTTT; CDR3: CASGHWEQGFMNTEAFF
size: .; D: .; V: TRBV4-1; J: TRBJ2-7; DNA: TGCGCCAGCAGCCAAGACAGCTACGAGCAGTACTTC; CDR3: CASSQDSYEQYF
size: .; D: TRBD1; V: TRBV11-3; J: TRBJ2-2; DNA: TGTGCCAGCAGCTTGGGACAGGGTGTCGAGGAGCTGTTTTTT; CDR3: CASSLGQGVEELFF
size: once; D: .; V: TRBV10-3; J: TRBJ1-5; DNA: TGTGCCATCAGTGAGTCGCAGGGAGGGCAGCCCCAGCATTTT; CDR3: CAISESQGGQPQHF
size: .; D: .; V: TRBV4-2; J: TRBJ2-7; DNA: TGTGCCAGCAGCCAAGAAGTACAGGGCTACGAGCAGTACTTC; CDR3: CASSQEVQGYEQYF
size: .; D: .; V: TRBV5-6; J: TRBJ2-7; DNA: TGTGCCAGCAGCCGCGCGGAGTCCTACGAGCAGTACTTC; CDR3: CASSRAESYEQYF
size: .; D: .; V: TRBV28; J: TRBJ2-2; DNA: TGTGCCACCATGACCCCGGGCACCGGGGAGCTGTTTTTT; CDR3: CATMTPGTGELFF
size: .; D: .; V: TRBV7-8; J: TRBJ1-2; DNA: TGTGCCAGCAGCCCCCAGGGCTATGGCTACACCTTC; CDR3: CASSPQGYGYTF
size: .; D: .; V: TRBV9; J: TRBJ2-2; DNA: TGTGCCAGCAGCGTAAGTGGTAACACCGGGGAGCTGTTTTTT; CDR3: CASSVSGNTGELFF
size: .; D: .; V: TRBV7-9; J: TRBJ2-7; DNA: TGTGCCAGCAGACAGGGATACGAGCAGTACTTC; CDR3: CASRQGYEQYF
size: .; D: .; V: TRBV27; J: TRBJ1-4; DNA: TGTGCCAGCAGTTTCCCGAATGAAAAACTGTTTTTT; CDR3: CASSFPNEKLFF
size: .; D: .; V: TRBV9; J: TRBJ2-2; DNA: TGTGCCAGCAGCGCCACTGACAGAAACACCGGGGAGCTGTTTTTT; CDR3: CASSATDRNTGELFF
size: .; D: .; V: TRBV2; J: TRBJ1-2; DNA: TGTGCCAGCAGTGAAAGTGACGGGCCCCCTGGCTACACCTTC; CDR3: CASSESDGPPGYTF
size: .; D: .; V: TRBV27; J: TRBJ2-1; DNA: TGTGCCAGCAGTTTCGGTAGGGCGGGTGAGCAGTTCTTC; CDR3: CASSFGRAGEQFF
size: .; D: TRBD1; V: TRBV7-9; J: TRBJ2-1; DNA: TGTGCCAGCAGCTCGCGGACAGGTTCCTACAATGAGCAGTTCTTC; CDR3: CASSSRTGSYNEQFF
size: .; D: .; V: TRBV11-2; J: TRBJ2-3; DNA: TGTGCCAGCAGCTCGGAGGGGGTTTTCACAGATACGCAGTATTTT; CDR3: CASSSEGVFTDTQYF
size: .; D: .; V: TRBV5-6; J: TRBJ2-1; DNA: TGTGCCAGCAGTTCAACTAATGAGCAGTTCTTC; CDR3: CASSSTNEQFF
size: .; D: TRBD2; V: TRBV27; J: TRBJ2-1; DNA: TGTGCCAGCAGTGAGCGGGAGGCCGCGGATGAGCAGTTCTTC; CDR3: CASSEREAADEQFF
size: .; D: .; V: TRBV7-8; J: TRBJ2-7; DNA: TGTGCCAGCAGCTTAATGGCGCCCGAGCAGTACTTC; CDR3: CASSLMAPEQYF
size: .; D: TRBD1; V: TRBV9; J: TRBJ2-3; DNA: TGTGCCAGCAGCCCAAGTACAGGGGCGAATACGCAGTATTTT; CDR3: CASSPSTGANTQYF
size: .; D: .; V: TRBV5-4; J: TRBJ2-7; DNA: TGTGCCAGCAGCCCAGGGGACTCCTACGAGCAGTACTTC; CDR3: CASSPGDSYEQYF
size: .; D: TRBD1; V: TRBV6-6; J: TRBJ1-5; DNA: TGTGCCAGCGGACAGGGATATAGCAATCAGCCCCAGCATTTT; CDR3: CASGQGYSNQPQHF
size: .; D: TRBD2; V: TRBV10-2; J: TRBJ2-7; DNA: TGCGCCAGCAGTGACCTAGCGGGAGATTACGAGCAGTACTTC; CDR3: CASSDLAGDYEQYF
size: .; D: TRBD1; V: TRBV30; J: TRBJ2-5; DNA: TGTGCCTGGACACCAGGGGGCCCCCAAGAGACCCAGTACTTC; CDR3: CAWTPGGPQETQYF
size: .; D: .; V: TRBV7-9; J: TRBJ1-2; DNA: TGTGCCAGCAGTCCACTTGGGGGGAGGGGTGGCTACACCTTC; CDR3: CASSPLGGRGGYTF
size: .; D: TRBD2; V: TRBV27; J: TRBJ2-1; DNA: TGTGCCAGCTCTCCGGGACTAGCGGGATTCTTAACCTACAATGAGCAGTTCTTC; CDR3: CASSPGLAGFLTYNEQFF
size: .; D: .; V: TRBV13; J: TRBJ2-7; DNA: TGTGCCAGCAGCCCCGGGACAACCTACGAGCAGTACTTC; CDR3: CASSPGTTYEQYF
size: .; D: .; V: TRBV2; J: TRBJ2-1; DNA: TGTGCCAGCACTCCTGAAGAACAACTCGGGACGTACAATGAGCAGTTCTTC; CDR3: CASTPEEQLGTYNEQFF
size: .; D: .; V: TRBV29-1; J: TRBJ2-7; DNA: TGCAGCGTTCAGACAGGCCCTTCCTACGAGCAGTACTTC; CDR3: CSVQTGPSYEQYF
size: .; D: .; V: TRBV30; J: TRBJ2-7; DNA: TGTGCCTGGAGTGCCGGAATATCCTACGAGCAGTACTTC; CDR3: CAWSAGISYEQYF
size: .; D: TRBD2; V: TRBV7-8; J: TRBJ2-7; DNA: TGTGCCAGCAGCTTAGGGTTAGCGGGAGGAGAGTCCCACGAGCAGTACTTC; CDR3: CASSLGLAGGESHEQYF
size: .; D: TRBD1; V: TRBV27; J: TRBJ2-7; DNA: TGTGCCAGCAGTTTGTCCCCCGGGACAGGAACCTACGAGCAGTACTTC; CDR3: CASSLSPGTGTYEQYF
size: .; D: TRBD2; V: TRBV14; J: TRBJ2-5; DNA: TGTGCCAGCAGCCAAGACCTTGGACTAGCGGAAGAGACCCAGTACTTC; CDR3: CASSQDLGLAEETQYF
size: .; D: .; V: TRBV6-1; J: TRBJ2-7; DNA: TGTGCCAGCAACCCTTCGAGGGCAGGGTTCTACGAGCAGTACTTC; CDR3: CASNPSRAGFYEQYF
size: .; D: .; V: TRBV2; J: TRBJ2-1; DNA: TGTGCCAGGCCCGGGACCAGCGCCGGACCAGAGCAGTTCTTC; CDR3: CARPGTSAGPEQFF
size: .; D: .; V: TRBV13; J: TRBJ2-1; DNA: TGTGCCAGCAGCGTAGGTGTGGCAGGGCTTGAGCAGTTCTTC; CDR3: CASSVGVAGLEQFF
size: .; D: .; V: TRBV11-2; J: TRBJ2-1; DNA: TGTGCCAGCAGCTTAGATCCCTCCGGGAGTCCCCATGAGCAGTTCTTC; CDR3: CASSLDPSGSPHEQFF